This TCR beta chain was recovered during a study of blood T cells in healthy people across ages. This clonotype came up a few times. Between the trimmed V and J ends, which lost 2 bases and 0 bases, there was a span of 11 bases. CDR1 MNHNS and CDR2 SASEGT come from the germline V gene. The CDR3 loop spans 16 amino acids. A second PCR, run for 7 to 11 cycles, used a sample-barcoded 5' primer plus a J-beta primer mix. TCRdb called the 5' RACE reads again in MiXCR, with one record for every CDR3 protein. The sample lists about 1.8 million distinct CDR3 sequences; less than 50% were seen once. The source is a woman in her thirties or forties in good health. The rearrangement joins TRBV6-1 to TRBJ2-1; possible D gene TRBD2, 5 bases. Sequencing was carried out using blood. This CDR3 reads CASSERGHSSYNEQFF. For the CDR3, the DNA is TGTGCCAGCAGTGAAAGAGGGCACAGCTCCTACAATGAGCAGTTCTTC.